These T cell receptor beta chains were read from a single sample in a study of blood T cell repertoires in COVID-19. Using immunoSEQ multiplex PCR, the repertoire was profiled, and TCRdb retains in-frame clones only, with some absent. This sample has under 200,000 clones, with approximately 80% found just once. Material: peripheral blood. These receptors came from a man between 65 and 80 years old who had recovered from COVID-19. Each CDR3 is given with its conserved first and last residue. D genes are given only for firm matches. Size is stated for part of the rows, as once, few or many counts, or as a class when the clone is expanded.

NA TRBJ1-2 NA TRBV6-1 CASSEAGQVYGYTF TGTGCCAGCAGTGAAGCTGGGCAGGTCTATGGCTACACCTTC
NA TRBJ1-6 NA TRBV5-1 CASSPEAGYNSPLHF TGCGCCAGCAGCCCCGAGGCAGGGTATAATTCACCCCTCCACTTT
NA TRBJ1-2 NA TRBV7-9 CASSSQTGERGYTF TGTGCCAGCAGCTCCCAGACAGGAGAACGTGGCTACACCTTC
NA TRBJ1-5 TRBD1 TRBV19 CASSIVRDRNQPQHF TGTGCCAGTAGTATAGTCCGGGACAGGAATCAGCCCCAGCATTTT
NA TRBJ2-2 NA TRBV18 CASSPPRLQGLNTGELFF TGTGCCAGCTCACCACCGCGACTACAGGGTTTGAACACCGGGGAGCTGTTTTTT
once TRBJ2-3 TRBD2 TRBV9 CASSPPGGDTQYF TGTGCCAGCAGCCCACCGGGGGGGGATACGCAGTATTTT
NA TRBJ2-1 NA TRBV2 CASRGDSYNEQFF TGTGCCAGTAGGGGTGACTCCTACAATGAGCAGTTCTTC
NA TRBJ1-2 NA TRBV7-2 CASSPSWRVGYGYTF TGTGCCAGCAGCCCTAGCTGGAGGGTTGGCTATGGCTACACCTTC
NA TRBJ2-5 TRBD1 TRBV7-8 CASSLVPRTGETQYF TGTGCCAGCAGCTTAGTCCCCAGGACAGGCGAGACCCAGTACTTC
NA TRBJ1-3 NA TRBV6-1 CASSEGQGDGNTIYF TGTGCCAGCAGTGAGGGACAAGGGGATGGAAACACCATATATTTT
NA TRBJ1-2 NA TRBV2 CASSGEGARGYTF TGTGCCAGCAGTGGAGAGGGCGCGAGAGGCTACACCTTC
NA TRBJ1-4 TRBD1 TRBV18 CASSPKQGGYEKLFF TGTGCCAGCTCACCGAAGCAGGGGGGATATGAAAAACTGTTTTTT
NA TRBJ2-6 NA TRBV5-6 CASSFTGSAGANVLTF TGTGCCAGCAGCTTTACAGGTTCAGCTGGGGCCAACGTCCTGACTTTC
NA TRBJ2-7 NA TRBV7-9 CASAVSLGATDEQYF TGTGCCAGCGCGGTTAGTTTAGGGGCGACGGACGAGCAGTACTTC
NA TRBJ2-3 TRBD2 TRBV3-1/TRBV3-2 CASSQGIGLASRDTQYF TGTGCCAGCAGCCAAGGAATAGGACTAGCCAGTAGAGATACGCAGTATTTT
NA TRBJ1-1 NA TRBV6-2/TRBV6-3 CASSYGQRNTEAFF TGTGCCAGCAGTTACGGGCAACGAAACACTGAAGCTTTCTTT
NA TRBJ2-7 NA TRBV6-4 CASSCDRGIYEQYF TGTGCCAGCAGCTGCGACCGGGGGATCTACGAGCAGTACTTC
NA TRBJ2-7 TRBD2 TRBV5-1 CASSLYGGESYEQYF TGCGCCAGCAGCTTGTATGGGGGGGAGTCCTACGAGCAGTACTTC
NA TRBJ1-1 NA TRBV3-1/TRBV3-2 CASSQVEGNTEAFF TGTGCCAGCAGCCAAGTTGAGGGGAACACTGAAGCTTTCTTT
NA TRBJ2-3 NA TRBV6-2/TRBV6-3 CASSYRRGADTQYF TGTGCCAGCAGTTACCGCAGGGGAGCAGATACGCAGTATTTT
NA TRBJ2-7 TRBD2 TRBV10-1 CASRPGLAGEQYF TGCGCCAGCAGGCCGGGACTAGCTGGCGAGCAGTACTTC
NA TRBJ1-2 NA TRBV18 CASSPTDISNYGYTF TGTGCCAGCTCACCGACGGACATATCTAACTATGGCTACACCTTC
NA TRBJ2-7 NA TRBV18 CASSPREGSYEQYF TGTGCCAGCTCACCACGAGAGGGATCCTACGAGCAGTACTTC
NA TRBJ1-4 TRBD1 TRBV7-2 CASSVDRGPGISEKLFF TGTGCCAGCAGCGTGGACAGGGGCCCTGGGATTAGCGAAAAACTGTTTTTT
NA TRBJ1-1 NA TRBV6-2/TRBV6-3 CASSTRTDRVTEAFF TGTGCCAGCAGTACCAGGACAGATAGGGTCACTGAAGCTTTCTTT
once TRBJ2-2 TRBD1 TRBV19 CASSIPPGGSNTGELFF TGTGCCAGTAGTATCCCCCCAGGGGGCAGCAATACCGGGGAGCTGTTTTTT
few TRBJ1-1 NA TRBV9 CASSHRGHANTEAFF TGTGCCAGCAGCCATAGGGGACACGCCAACACTGAAGCTTTCTTT
NA TRBJ2-5 TRBD2 TRBV7-8 CASSLVLAGQETQYF TGTGCCAGCAGCTTAGTGCTAGCGGGGCAAGAGACCCAGTACTTC
NA TRBJ2-5 TRBD2 TRBV27 CASKIAGAETQYF TGTGCCAGCAAAATAGCGGGAGCGGAGACCCAGTACTTC
NA TRBJ1-2 NA TRBV28 CASSSQSRGDGYTF TGTGCCAGCAGCTCCCAGAGCAGGGGCGATGGCTACACCTTC
NA TRBJ1-1 TRBD1 TRBV7-9 CASKGQSNTEAFF TGTGCCAGCAAGGGACAGTCGAACACTGAAGCTTTCTTT
few TRBJ1-6 NA TRBV5-4 CASSVGGRHNSPLHF TGTGCCAGCAGCGTAGGGGGACGCCACAATTCACCCCTCCACTTT
NA TRBJ2-2 NA TRBV6-1 CASSEKGAGGELFF TGTGCCAGCAGTGAAAAGGGTGCGGGCGGGGAGCTGTTTTTT
NA TRBJ1-4 TRBD1 TRBV7-9 CASSLAGTGTGGGEKLFF TGTGCCAGCAGCTTAGCTGGGACAGGGACAGGGGGAGGAGAAAAACTGTTTTTT
NA TRBJ2-1 NA TRBV6-5 CASSSRWEREQFF TGTGCCAGCAGCTCACGGTGGGAGAGGGAGCAGTTCTTC
NA TRBJ1-3 TRBD1 TRBV2 CASSQGQGTSGNTIYF TGTGCCAGCAGTCAGGGACAGGGGACCTCTGGAAACACCATATATTTT
NA TRBJ1-1 TRBD1 TRBV19 CASSMGQATTEAFF TGTGCCAGTAGTATGGGACAGGCGACCACTGAAGCTTTCTTT
NA TRBJ1-2 NA TRBV5-6 CASSLEWEYGYTF TGTGCCAGCAGCCTCGAGTGGGAGTATGGCTACACCTTC
NA TRBJ2-7 NA TRBV5-1 CASSLGPGGNNYEQYF TGCGCCAGCAGCTTGGGGCCGGGCGGGAACAACTACGAGCAGTACTTC
NA TRBJ2-1 TRBD2 TRBV10-2 CASSAGGRGVYEQFF TGCGCCAGCAGTGCAGGCGGGAGGGGTGTCTATGAGCAGTTCTTC
NA TRBJ1-4 NA TRBV20-1 CSASRVNRNEKLFF TGCAGTGCTAGTCGGGTGAACCGGAATGAAAAACTGTTTTTT
NA TRBJ2-3 NA TRBV19 CASSIETGTQTRSTDTQYF TGTGCCAGTAGTATAGAAACCGGGACTCAGACGCGTAGCACAGATACGCAGTATTTT
NA TRBJ1-2 TRBD1 TRBV5-6 CASSLDRGYGYTF TGTGCCAGCAGTTTGGACAGGGGATATGGCTACACCTTC
NA TRBJ2-6 TRBD2 TRBV5-1 CASSALLAGGSGANVLTF TGCGCCAGCAGCGCCCTCCTAGCGGGAGGCTCTGGGGCCAACGTCCTGACTTTC
NA TRBJ2-4 TRBD2 TRBV5-1 CASSLSGSQSGNIQYF TGCGCCAGCAGCTTGAGCGGGAGCCAGTCGGGAAACATTCAGTACTTC
NA TRBJ2-1 TRBD1 TRBV5-4 CASSFRDRDNEQFF TGTGCCAGCAGCTTCCGGGACAGAGACAATGAGCAGTTCTTC
NA TRBJ2-1 TRBD2 TRBV5-1 CASSASGTTYNEQFF TGCGCCAGCAGTGCTAGCGGTACTACCTACAATGAGCAGTTCTTC
NA TRBJ2-3 NA TRBV7-2 CASSLEGRPQVDTQYF TGTGCCAGCAGCTTAGAAGGCCGGCCCCAGGTAGATACGCAGTATTTT
once TRBJ2-1 TRBD2 TRBV27 CASTLLGTMRNEQFF TGTGCCAGCACCTTACTAGGGACTATGAGAAATGAGCAGTTCTTC